The following is a TCR beta chain sequence with its context. Its antigen remains undetermined. One base away there is no much larger clone; base qualities are not given. This sample was included in a study of cytomegalovirus exposure and HLA in healthy donors (dated by TCRdb to about 2017). At the level of the whole study: An earlier analysis of several hundred of the donors reported roughly 300 Gb of sequence data and 117 million unique TCR beta sequences from about 200 million T cells. About 280 gigabases of sequencing data and 70 million to 100 million unique TCR sequences made up an early release that covered approximately 700 HLA-typed donors. Of the roughly 400 genotyped donors, 65% to 90% fell in the genetic ancestry cluster associated with self-reported Caucasian donors. The study aimed to test whether signatures of past pathogen exposure could be identified by cataloging public T cell receptors. The study profiled the T cell repertoires of around 700 subjects by immunosequencing and related them to cytomegalovirus serostatus. A separate validation cohort of more than 100 different subjects was used in addition to the approximately 700-subject first cohort. The study combined high-throughput TCR immunosequencing, statistical association of individual TCRs with disease status, and machine learning to predict cytomegalovirus infection status. To study patterns of TCR occurrence, a later analysis re-analyzed previously published TCR beta repertoires from 600 to 750 donors and added high-resolution HLA genotyping. The later analysis used no new phenotypic data to find candidate immune exposures, relying instead on TCR beta sequences and their occurrence across donors. An earlier analysis of around 580 of the donors used high-throughput TCR beta sequencing to judge whether each TCR beta V gene segment behaved as functional or pseudogenic. Donor age, sex, ethnicity and CMV serostatus were compiled together with the repertoire data. A later genetic analysis took genome-wide SNP genotypes for about three fifths of the 666 donors and used that subset as a discovery cohort. Every discovery cohort repertoire had been produced on one sequencing platform. Both class I and class II loci were covered by HLA typing, at four-digit resolution. The number of donors typed differed by locus, with roughly 620-640 for A, B, C, DRB1 and DQB1, around 500 for DQA1, 600 to 610 for DPA1, and approximately 470 for DPB1. Because of strong linkage in the cohort, roughly five DR-DQ haplotypes were treated as single units for association and clustering. Among some 410 genotyped donors of the cohort, an average of approximately 240,000 unique TCR beta nucleotide sequences was sequenced per donor, of which about 18% were non-productive.

Preparation of the library involved the immunoSEQ multiplex PCR assay. The multiplex PCR relied on a mix of 60 forward primers for TCR Vbeta segments and 13 reverse primers for TCR Jbeta segments. Amplification of the CDR3 region of rearranged TCR beta genes was performed with a multiplex PCR assay on genomic DNA. On the Illumina HiSeq System, the amplified TCR beta libraries were sequenced as 87-base-pair reads. The original pipeline was this. A later analysis counted tens of millions of unique TCR beta chains across the roughly 700 repertoires, and some 11 million of these chains were shared by at least two donors. A nearest-neighbor algorithm error-corrected the raw reads and collapsed the reads into unique sequences, merging closely related sequences to remove PCR and sequencing errors. CDR3 sequences were aligned to IMGT reference sequences to assign V, D and J gene segments. For a sequence to be retained, a match of at least six nucleotides was required to both a V gene segment and a J gene segment. A rearrangement counted as productive if the CDR3 had no stop codons and remained in frame with V and J, and every other rearrangement counted as non-productive. CDR3 was defined by IMGT convention, running from the second conserved V-encoded cysteine to the conserved J-encoded phenylalanine. In an earlier analysis of more than 550 of the donors, sequences lacking an unambiguous match to a single V gene segment were excluded. An earlier analysis of several hundred of the donors called V segments functional above 56.7% productive rearrangements and segregating when the between-donor standard deviation exceeded 5%. A statistical classification framework was built for diagnosing cytomegalovirus status from the catalog of TCR beta chain sequences. A later analysis assigned V and J genes by comparing TCR nucleotide sequences with IMGT/GENE-DB human TR gene sequences. Using the TCRdist pipeline, a later analysis assigned CDR3 sequences along with most-parsimonious VDJ recombination scenarios. In a later analysis, each TCR beta chain was defined by its CDR3 amino acid sequence together with its V-gene family, and reads without a unique V-gene family were excluded. In a later analysis, 500 to 650 highly shared, low-generation-probability nucleotide sequences were removed to address suspected cross-contamination and a sequencing artifact. In a later analysis, a clonal expansion index for each public chain was calculated from normalized within-repertoire ranks of inferred template counts. In a later analysis, generation probabilities were computed with a VDJ recombination model fitted to out-of-frame rearrangements, and the resulting probabilities were checked against IGoR. Hypergeometric tests were used in a later analysis to score TCR-TCR, TCR-HLA and TCR-CMV co-occurrence, with a repertoire-size bias correction applied to the TCR pairs. False discovery rates were estimated in a later analysis by permuting HLA or CMV assignments 20 times. A later analysis grouped co-occurring TCRs with DBSCAN, adding TCRdist sequence similarity when clustering within HLA-allele-positive subsets. Repertoires with fewer than 30,000 or more than 120,000 public chains were left out of co-occurrence clustering, as were about 5 repertoires with anomalous nucleotide sharing. In TCRdb, the immuneACCESS table is reduced to in-frame sequences with V and J assigned. These tables do not hold every clone; where another copy was compared, an unresolved V gene accounts for under half, and the others remain unexplained. V, J and clone size reflect that table, while D and trimming were determined from the DNA. The sample yields about 110,000 clones; around three quarters were counted once. The ten largest clones capture under 7.5% of the sample.

What the study reported, not specific to this receptor: The only immune exposure information available for the cohort was CMV serostatus. A later analysis associated 15,000 or so TCR beta sequences with specific HLA alleles at a false discovery rate of 0.05. In a later analysis, several top co-occurrence clusters were reported to appear linked to parvovirus B19, influenza, CMV and Epstein-Barr virus. When HLA alleles, especially DR and DQ, strongly co-occurred, TCR associations were difficult to assign to individual alleles. Three of the identified cytomegalovirus-associated TCR beta chains were confirmed in vitro to be specific for cytomegalovirus antigens. This cohort had only TCR beta chains sequenced, and the lack of alpha or paired-chain data limited which features could be detected. An association between a missense DCLRE1C variant and V-gene and J-gene trimming of TCR beta chains was found in a later genetic analysis and replicated in an independent cohort. Correlated functional status among segregating V segments might reflect linkage disequilibrium, but an unknown experimental factor could not be ruled out. The sequencing pipeline was judged likely to have produced a cluster of highly shared sequence variants as a technical artifact. According to a later analysis, TCR association rates differed among HLA loci, with DRB1 alleles showing the most associated TCRs and HLA-C alleles showing the fewest. In the study, some 160 TCR beta chains were listed as associated with cytomegalovirus. The authors suggested that the approach could potentially be generalized to other disease states and immunological phenotypes. A later analysis found that HLA-associated TCR beta chains were more clonally expanded and had lower generation probabilities than equally common non-associated chains. A further reported finding was that TCR beta sequences accurately predicted the HLA-A and HLA-B alleles for most subjects in the first cohort. Most TCR sequences were observed very rarely across donors, whereas some public TCRs were present in many individuals. HLA typing was unavailable for some donors at each locus, so association tests used only the typed subset. A later analysis found that most CMV-associated TCR beta chains appeared HLA-restricted, with HLA associations seemingly driven largely by CMV exposure. Cytomegalovirus status was reported to be diagnosed by the classifier with high specificity and sensitivity in both the original and validation cohorts. Roughly uniform sequencing depth across donors was assumed in presence/absence analyses, although this assumption may not hold. An earlier analysis of approximately 530 of the donors showed that most TCR beta V segments appeared in productive rearrangements either about 87% or about 30% of the time, which broadly matched IMGT annotations. Because counts were too low, under 20 rarely observed V segments, including chromosome 9 orphons, were left out of the earlier analysis of a few hundred of the donors. In a later genetic analysis, fewer N-insertions in productive TCRs were reported among donors in an Asian-associated ancestry cluster than the 666-donor mean.

The cohort comprised some 680 healthy bone marrow donors. At the time of sampling, every cohort member was nominally healthy, though immune exposures that went unrecorded were likely present. The donor was CMV seropositive and belonged to the group of 250 to 300 seropositive cohort members. Every donor gave a peripheral blood sample, and the peripheral blood mononuclear cells from that sample were used for TCR beta sequencing. The Qiagen DNeasy Blood Extraction Kit was used to extract genomic DNA from the blood cell samples. This TCR came from a woman aged 50 to 65 in good health and CMV-seropositive. Sequencing used PBMCs.

The DNA sequence reads TGTGCCAGCAGGGCGGCTTATCGTGGCTATGGCTACACCTTC. The translation is CASRAAYRGYGYTF. This sequence uses TRBV5-4 and TRBJ1-2; the D gene identity is not certain. The CDR3 numbers 14 residues from cysteine through phenylalanine. The entry retains the CDR3 DNA only, 42 bases that are in frame from base 1. V sheds 5 bases and J sheds 4 bases, leaving 15 bases between their ends. According to the germline V gene (reference sequence), CDR1 reads SGHNT and CDR2 reads YYREEE.